This T cell receptor beta chain was obtained from a study of shared clonotypes between healthy human individuals. At the level of the study: Donors consisted of two women and three men between 18 and 49. Study findings and constraints: Memory subsets had estimated richness that was generally smaller than that of naive subsets.

With regard to this clone: Its matching antigen is unknown.

Per germline, CDR1 SGHTA and CDR2 FQGTGA. The CDR3 is made up of 16 amino acids. The V and J ends lost 4 bases and 2 bases, in that order; junction bases with no gene match: 5. Naive CD8 populations comprised CD45RO-negative cells positively selected for CCR7, excluding terminally differentiated effector memory CD45RA+ cells. Here immunoSEQ multiplex PCR was the method, and the copy in TCRdb shows in-frame clones only, minus some. Found here are millions of clones, approximately 94% of them singletons; the top ten hold 1.5% to 2%. J is TRBJ2-1 and V is TRBV7-3, with TRBD2 identical over 10 bases. This TCR was sampled from a man younger than 35 in good health. Some clones in this sample may be carry-over from other donors' samples. Sequenced material: naive CD8+ T cells from PBMCs. Here the CDR3 DNA reads TGTGCCAGCAGCTCAAGTAGCGGGAGGCCCTACAATGAGCAGTTCTTC. Its translation is CASSSSSGRPYNEQFF.